The 8 T cell receptor beta chains in this list originate from one sample, sequenced in a study of blood T cell repertoires in COVID-19. The assay was immunoSEQ multiplex PCR, and TCRdb's table has in-frame clones only and misses some. The sample lists some 150,000 clones; around 80% were seen once. Sequencing used peripheral blood. The receptor set was obtained from a man aged 60 to 69 with active or convalescent COVID-19.

The chain uses TRBV11-3 and TRBJ2-1; possible D gene TRBD2, 6 bases. Trimming left V 5 bases short and J 4 bases short, with 12 bases between. Germline V gene lookup returns CDR1 SGHNT and CDR2 YENEEA. The length of the CDR3 is 14 residues. Here the CDR3 reads CASSATTSYNEQFF. CDR3 DNA sequence: TGTGCCAGCAGCGCAACGACTAGTTACAATGAGCAGTTCTTC.

The chain carries TRBV6-5 and TRBJ2-7, with D hard to call. Trimming removed 0 bases from V and 0 bases from J, with 9 bases in between. This CDR3 contains 15 residues. CDR1 MNHEY and CDR2 SVGAGI come from the germline V gene. The CDR3 DNA follows: TGTGCCAGCAGTTACTCGAGTGTAAGCTCCTACGAGCAGTACTTC. Its translation: CASSYSSVSSYEQYF.

The chain carries TRBV19 and TRBJ2-1, with TRBD2 as a possible D gene (6 bases). V lost 7 bases and J lost 8, with 15 bases in between. The CDR3 sequence is 13 residues long. CDR1 and CDR2 from the germline V gene are LNHDA and SQIVND (reference sequence). The DNA of the CDR3 is TGTGCCAGTAAGGGGTATAGCGGTTATGAGCAGTTCTTC. This encodes CASKGYSGYEQFF.

J is TRBJ2-3 and V is TRBV19; D is possibly TRBD2 (5 bases). Per germline, CDR1 LNHDA and CDR2 SQIVND (reference sequence). Trimming stripped 7 bases from V and 2 bases from J, with 13 bases between. CDR3 length: 14 residues. CDR3 region: CASKSGHNTDTQYF. The CDR3 nucleotides are TGTGCCAGTAAGAGCGGCCATAACACAGATACGCAGTATTTT.

The gene calls are TRBV6-4 and TRBJ1-1; D unresolved. This CDR3 has 14 amino acids. Germline V CDR1 and CDR2: MRHNA, SNTAGT. Trimming left V 5 bases short and J 4 bases short, with 14 bases between. This chain's CDR3 is CASSTQPGSTEAFF. The CDR3 DNA follows: TGTGCCAGCAGTACCCAACCCGGGAGCACTGAAGCTTTCTTT.

The chain employs TRBV19 and TRBJ2-5, with D perhaps matching TRBD1 (6 bases). There are 13 residues in the CDR3. Germline V CDR1 and CDR2: LNHDA, SQIVND (reference sequence). V lost 5 bases, J lost 2 bases, and 9 bases lay in between. CDR3 nucleotides: TGTGCCAGTAGTGCCGGGACACAAGAGACCCAGTACTTC. Its protein is CASSAGTQETQYF.

This sequence joins TRBV7-3 and TRBJ2-7; D uncertain. Between the trimmed V and J ends, which lost 5 bases and 4 bases, there was a span of 15 bases. Germline CDR1 reads SGHTA; CDR2 reads FQGTGA. The CDR3 is made up of 14 amino acids. In DNA form, the CDR3 reads TGTGCCAGCAGCCCAAGTGGCCTAGGATACGAGCAGTACTTC. Its translation is CASSPSGLGYEQYF.

The J gene is TRBJ1-1, the V gene TRBV7-6; 7 bases are shared with TRBD1. The V gene's germline CDR1 is SGHVS and CDR2 FNYEAQ. CDR3 size: 12 residues. With V trimmed by 5 bases and J by 7 bases, 4 bases remained unmatched. The CDR3 coding sequence is TGTGCCAGCAGCGTAGGGGACAGTGAAGCTTTCTTT. This encodes CASSVGDSEAFF.